This note documents a single T cell receptor beta chain sequence. Antigen: not known. The CDR3 consists of 16 residues. The V and J ends lost 1 base and 0 bases respectively, with 15 bases between them. Germline-derived CDR1 and CDR2 are DFQATT and SNEGSKA (reference sequence). A second PCR of about 7 to 11 cycles used a sample-barcoded 5' primer and a J-beta primer mix. One entry per CDR3 protein, called by TCRdb with MiXCR from the 5' RACE reads. The profile shows under 950,000 distinct CDR3 sequences, roughly 20% of them singletons. Sample donors were healthy Caucasian individuals that came from Russia, aged 6 to 90. Donors each provided around 9 milliliters of peripheral blood. The data stem from a study of blood T cells in healthy people across ages. Overall study findings and caveats: In these data, TCR beta diversity tracked strongly with naive T cell percentage. The CMV status of each donor remained undetermined, and this could have confounded shifts in expanded clonotypes.

The receptor was isolated from a man aged 65 to 85 in good health. Material: blood. This rearrangement joins TRBV20-1 to TRBJ2-5; D possibly uses TRBD1 or TRBD2 (5 bases each). CDR3 region: CSARGPMGRHQETQYF. The CDR3 nucleotides are TGCAGTGCTAGAGGCCCCATGGGACGGCACCAAGAGACCCAGTACTTC.